This T cell receptor beta chain was sequenced in a study of cytomegalovirus exposure and HLA in healthy donors. Primers included in the PCR were 60 Vbeta and 13 Jbeta primers. In the original processing: In a later analysis, roughly 11 million of 83 million or so unique beta chains occurred in at least two donors. Assay: immunoSEQ multiplex PCR; the TCRdb copy retains only in-frame clones and omits some. That table gives V, J and clone size, and the DNA gave D and trimming. The sample carries under 130,000 clones, over 65% recorded once. The CDR3 runs 15 residues. Trimming took 6 bases from V and 0 from J, leaving 12 bases between them. Germline CDR1 and CDR2: MNHEY and SVGAGI. Study results and caveats: The authors later found TCR association rates varying by HLA locus, with DRB1 most and HLA-C fewest.

Concerning this clone: The target antigen is unknown.

This clonotype was sampled from a man in his forties in good health and CMV-seropositive. The genes are TRBV6-5 and TRBJ2-1; the D gene is possibly TRBD2 (5 bases). The specimen was PBMCs. The CDR3 nucleotides read TGTGCCAGCAGCCTCACTAGTTCCTCCTACAATGAGCAGTTCTTC. Protein: CASSLTSSSYNEQFF.